This T cell receptor beta chain was captured by sequencing in a study of radiation and T cells in renal cell carcinoma. Overall study: Nephrectomy followed 15 Gy stereotactic body radiation by 4 weeks.

Clones were sequenced by immunoSEQ multiplex PCR, and TCRdb holds only the in-frame ones, with some missing. The sample lists some 76,000 clones; about 81% were seen once. V shed 1 base and J shed 0 bases, with 7 bases lying between them. This CDR3 has 15 amino acids. Per the germline V gene, CDR1 is WSHSY and CDR2 is SAAADI. General study points: Top tumor clonotypes rose in blood 2 weeks post-radiation, then contracted. No pretreatment tumor biopsies were available for baseline clonotypes.

Stated time point: blood 2 weeks post-SBRT. Documented treatment: 15 Gy SBRT to primary tumor, nephrectomy 4 weeks later. This renal cell carcinoma was of the clear cell type. A remark on this clone: Its target is unknown.

The source was blood, collected from a patient whose treatment included radiotherapy and nephrectomy. This sequence originates from a man aged 55 to 69 with renal cell carcinoma. The J gene is TRBJ2-1, the V gene TRBV10-2, with D hard to call. The CDR3 spells CASSEWASSYNEQFF. The DNA for the CDR3 is TGCGCCAGCAGTGAGTGGGCGAGCTCCTACAATGAGCAGTTCTTC.